This T cell receptor (beta chain) was identified during a study of T-cell memory formation after mild COVID-19. Whole-study findings and limits: Day 15 to 85 contracting clones showed balanced CD4/CD8; day 15 to 37 expanders favored CD4+. Within pre-infection memory, some responding clones were found, suggesting cross-reactive memory joined.

Turning to this clonotype: Its specificity is unknown.

TCRalpha and TCRbeta libraries used 5'RACE with constant-segment primers and UMIs. TCRdb analysed the 5' RACE reads with MiXCR anew, one entry per CDR3 protein. The data contain some 490,000 distinct CDR3 sequences, 18% of them seen just once; the ten biggest clones take up more than 9%. Germline CDR1 and CDR2: LGHNT and FRNRAP. Deletions cut 1 base from V and 3 bases from J, with 6 bases between. The CDR3 has 14 residues. The chain employs TRBV12-5 and TRBJ2-2; D gene uncertain. The receptor's source is an adult woman who had mild COVID-19 (a few samples of this study predate the infection). Cell type and time point are not known. The sequenced sample consisted of PBMCs or a T cell subset sorted from them (not recorded which). In DNA, the CDR3 is TGTGCTAGTGGTTTGGCCGGACACACCGGGGAGCTGTTTTTT. Encoded protein: CASGLAGHTGELFF.